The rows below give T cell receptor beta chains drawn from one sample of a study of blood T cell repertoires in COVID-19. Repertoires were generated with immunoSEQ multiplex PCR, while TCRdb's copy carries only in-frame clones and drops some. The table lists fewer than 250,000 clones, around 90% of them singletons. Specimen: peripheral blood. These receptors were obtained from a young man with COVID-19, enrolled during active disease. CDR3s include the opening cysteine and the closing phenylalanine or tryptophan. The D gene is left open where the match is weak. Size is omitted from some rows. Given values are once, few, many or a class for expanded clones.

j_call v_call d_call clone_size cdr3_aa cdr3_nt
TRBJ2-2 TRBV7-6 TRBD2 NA CASSFGLAGAGTGELFF TGTGCCAGCAGCTTTGGACTAGCGGGGGCCGGCACCGGGGAGCTGTTTTTT
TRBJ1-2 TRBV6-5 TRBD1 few CATSDRPDYGYTF TGTGCCACCTCGGACAGGCCTGACTATGGCTACACCTTC
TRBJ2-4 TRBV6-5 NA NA CASSQGRGFKNIQYF TGTGCCAGCAGCCAGGGTAGGGGCTTTAAAAACATTCAGTACTTC
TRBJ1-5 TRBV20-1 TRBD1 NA CSASPRQGHSNQPQHF TGCAGTGCTAGTCCCCGACAGGGACATAGCAATCAGCCCCAGCATTTT
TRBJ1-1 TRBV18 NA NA CASSPNYRVTETEAFF TGTGCCAGCTCACCAAACTACCGGGTGACTGAAACTGAAGCTTTCTTT
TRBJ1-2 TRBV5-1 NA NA CASSLDFTGNYGYTF TGCGCCAGCAGCTTGGATTTCACAGGGAACTATGGCTACACCTTC
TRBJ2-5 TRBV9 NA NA CASSVGPSASPYF TGTGCCAGCAGCGTAGGGCCTAGCGCCTCCCCGTACTTC
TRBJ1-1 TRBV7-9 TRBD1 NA CASSWDRSPGRKAFF TGTGCCAGCAGCTGGGACAGATCCCCAGGAAGAAAAGCTTTCTTT
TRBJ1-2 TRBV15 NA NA CATSRDHRGYTF TGTGCCACCAGCAGAGATCACAGAGGCTACACCTTC
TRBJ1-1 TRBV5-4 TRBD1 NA CASTLGAGGNTEAFF TGTGCCAGCACCCTTGGGGCAGGGGGAAACACTGAAGCTTTCTTT
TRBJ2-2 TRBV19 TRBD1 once CASSGTGATGELFF TGTGCCAGTTCCGGGACAGGAGCCACCGGGGAGCTGTTTTTT
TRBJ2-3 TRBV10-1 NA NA CASSDQGTDTQYF TGCGCCAGCAGTGACCAGGGGACAGATACGCAGTATTTT
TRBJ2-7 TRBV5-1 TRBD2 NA CASSPGLAVYEQYF TGCGCCAGCAGCCCGGGACTAGCAGTCTACGAGCAGTACTTC
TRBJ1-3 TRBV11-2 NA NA CASSLAGGGGNTIYF TGTGCCAGCAGCTTAGCGGGGGGCGGTGGAAACACCATATATTTT
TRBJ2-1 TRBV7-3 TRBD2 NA CASARASGDVLEQFF TGTGCCAGCGCCCGAGCTAGCGGGGACGTCTTGGAGCAGTTCTTC
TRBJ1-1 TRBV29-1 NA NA CSVDKGDTEAFF TGCAGCGTTGACAAGGGGGACACTGAAGCTTTCTTT
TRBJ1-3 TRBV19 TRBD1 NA CASSIQQGAGNTIYF TGTGCCAGTAGTATCCAACAGGGGGCTGGAAACACCATATATTTT
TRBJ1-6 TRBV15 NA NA CATSREAVNSPLHF TGTGCCACCAGCAGGGAGGCAGTGAATTCACCCCTCCACTTT
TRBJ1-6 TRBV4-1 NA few CASSQGGEDSPLHF TGCGCCAGCAGCCAAGGTGGGGAGGATTCACCCCTCCACTTT
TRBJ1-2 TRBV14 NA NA CASSQVGAYGYTF TGTGCCAGCAGCCAAGTGGGGGCCTATGGCTACACCTTC
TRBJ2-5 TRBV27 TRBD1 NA CASSFTWDRSADLYF TGTGCCAGCAGTTTTACCTGGGACAGGAGCGCAGATCTGTACTTC
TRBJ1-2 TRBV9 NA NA CASSGEQARYGYTF TGTGCCAGCAGCGGCGAACAGGCGAGGTATGGCTACACCTTC
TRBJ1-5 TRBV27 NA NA CASSHQGPQNQPQHF TGTGCCAGCAGTCACCAGGGTCCCCAAAATCAGCCCCAGCATTTT
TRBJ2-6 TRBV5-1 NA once CASSSDGAGANVLTF TGCGCCAGCAGTTCAGACGGGGCTGGGGCCAACGTCCTGACTTTC
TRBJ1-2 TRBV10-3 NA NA CAISEGRGPGGYTF TGTGCCATCAGTGAGGGTCGAGGGCCCGGAGGCTACACCTTC
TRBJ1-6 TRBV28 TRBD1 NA CASSENRGNNSPLHF TGTGCCAGCAGTGAAAACAGGGGGAATAATTCACCCCTCCACTTT
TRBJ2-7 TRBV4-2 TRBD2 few CASSQDPSGDEQYF TGTGCCAGCAGCCAAGATCCTAGCGGGGACGAGCAGTACTTC
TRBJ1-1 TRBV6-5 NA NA CASSRIGASEAFF TGTGCCAGCAGCCGAATAGGGGCCTCTGAAGCTTTCTTT
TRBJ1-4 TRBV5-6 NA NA CASSLGGNEKLFF TGTGCCAGCAGCTTGGGCGGTAATGAAAAACTGTTTTTT
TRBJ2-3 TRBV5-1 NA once CASSLFGGASTDTQYF TGCGCCAGCAGCTTGTTTGGCGGAGCTAGCACAGATACGCAGTATTTT
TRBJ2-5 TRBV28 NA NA CASKVGREYQETQYF TGTGCCAGTAAGGTAGGGAGAGAGTACCAAGAGACCCAGTACTTC
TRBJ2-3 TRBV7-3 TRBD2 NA CASSLASGDGTDTQYF TGTGCCAGCAGCTTAGCTAGCGGGGATGGCACAGATACGCAGTATTTT
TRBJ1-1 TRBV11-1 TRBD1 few CASSLEKDRGRTEAFF TGTGCCAGCAGCTTAGAGAAGGACAGGGGAAGGACTGAAGCTTTCTTT
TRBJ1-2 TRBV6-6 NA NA CASSYLITGNGYTF TGTGCCAGCAGTTACCTGATAACAGGGAACGGCTACACCTTC
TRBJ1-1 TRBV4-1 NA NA CASSQETGNTEAFF TGCGCCAGCAGCCAAGAAACGGGGAACACTGAAGCTTTCTTT
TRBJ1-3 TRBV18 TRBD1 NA CASSSMTGRSGNTIYF TGTGCCAGCTCATCAATGACAGGGAGATCTGGAAACACCATATATTTT
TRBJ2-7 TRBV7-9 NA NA CASSSSTVSYEQYF TGTGCCAGCAGCTCCTCGACAGTAAGCTACGAGCAGTACTTC
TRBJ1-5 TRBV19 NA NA CASRLQDQPQHF TGTGCCAGTCGATTACAGGATCAGCCCCAGCATTTT
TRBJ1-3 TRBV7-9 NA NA CASSSPSDSSGNTIYF TGTGCCAGCAGCTCCCCCTCGGACAGCTCTGGAAACACCATATATTTT